This TCR beta chain appears in the sequencing data of a study of OX40 agonist ivuxolimab in advanced cancers. On this clone: Its antigen is not identified.

The protocol was immunoSEQ multiplex PCR, while the TCRdb copy is restricted to in-frame clones and leaves out a portion. This sample has roughly 70,000 clones, with just over 85% found just once. CDR1 SGHAT and CDR2 FQNNGV come from the germline V gene. There are 14 residues in the CDR3. Trimming removed 2 bases at V and 3 bases at J, with 8 bases between. Study-level findings and limits: Specificity for antigen went undetermined in the expanded peripheral T cells. The study observed clonal expansion of CD4+ and CD8+ blood T cells by week 6 at 0.1 to 3.0 mg/kg. Among the nonresponders, some also had low normalized T-cell clonal expansion.

This sample comprised CD4+ or CD8+ T cells sorted from blood, obtained in a trial of the OX40 agonist ivuxolimab. The clonotype comes from an adult with an advanced solid tumor such as melanoma, head and neck, liver or kidney cancer. The chain links TRBV11-2 to TRBJ2-1; D might be TRBD2 (6 bases). CDR3 loop: CASSLRRVYNEQFF. CDR3 DNA sequence: TGTGCCAGCAGCTTAAGGAGGGTCTACAATGAGCAGTTCTTC.